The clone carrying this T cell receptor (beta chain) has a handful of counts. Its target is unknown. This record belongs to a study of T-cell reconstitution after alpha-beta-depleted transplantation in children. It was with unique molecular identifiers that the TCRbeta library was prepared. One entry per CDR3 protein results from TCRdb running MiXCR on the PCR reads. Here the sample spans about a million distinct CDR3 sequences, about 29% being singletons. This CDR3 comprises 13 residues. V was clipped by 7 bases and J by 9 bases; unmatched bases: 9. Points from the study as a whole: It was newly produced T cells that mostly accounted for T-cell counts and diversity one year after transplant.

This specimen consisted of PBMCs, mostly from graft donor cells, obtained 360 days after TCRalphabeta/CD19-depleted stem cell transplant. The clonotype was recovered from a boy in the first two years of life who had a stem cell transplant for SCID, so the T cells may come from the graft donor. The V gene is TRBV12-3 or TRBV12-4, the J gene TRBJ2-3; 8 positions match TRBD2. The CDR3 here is CASKPRGGLTQYF. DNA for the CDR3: TGTGCCAGCAAACCTCGGGGGGGCCTGACGCAGTATTTT.